Presented here are 11 T cell receptor beta chains from one specimen sequenced in a study of blood T cell repertoires in COVID-19. TCRdb's copy holds only in-frame clones and misses some; the assay was immunoSEQ multiplex PCR. The data contain about 140,000 clones, more than 80% of them singletons. The sample consisted of PBMCs or T cells enriched from blood (not recorded which). These receptors all come from a woman aged 18-35 years who had been exposed to COVID-19.

The V and J genes are TRBV6-5 and TRBJ1-1, with TRBD1 as a possible D gene (5 bases). Germline-derived CDR1 and CDR2 are MNHEY and SVGAGI. The CDR3 runs to 15 residues. Trimming removed 6 bases from V and 0 bases from J, with 14 bases in between. The CDR3 region is CASRKETGLNTEAFF. CDR3 bases: TGTGCCAGCAGAAAAGAAACAGGACTGAACACTGAAGCTTTCTTT.

This clone has just one count. The chain links TRBV23-1 to TRBJ1-5; 8 bases match TRBD1. TRBV23-1 is noted as an ORF with a role that remains uncertain. The CDR3 consists of 19 residues. The V and J ends lost 2 bases and 7 bases, in that order; junction bases with no gene match: 19. In nucleotides, the CDR3 is TGCGCCAGCAGTCAACGCGCTGCCACCGTGAGACAGGGGAACCAGCCCCAGCATTTT. Translated: CASSQRAATVRQGNQPQHF.

This clone appeared once. The rearrangement joins TRBV28 to TRBJ1-5, with D unclear. Germline V gene sequence: CDR1 MDHEN, CDR2 SYDVKM. This CDR3 is built from 12 residues. Trimming left V 7 bases short and J 6 bases short, with 10 bases between. This CDR3 is CASTTTFQPQHF. The CDR3 nucleotides are TGTGCCAGCACTACTACCTTTCAGCCCCAGCATTTT.

The J gene is TRBJ2-2, the V gene TRBV9; 8 nucleotides match TRBD1. This CDR3 spans 16 amino acids. Trimming cost V 0 bases and J 6 bases; bases outside gene matches: 7. Germline CDR1 and CDR2: SGDLS and YYNGEE. CDR3 sequence: CASSVDSGQGAGELFF. The CDR3 DNA reads TGTGCCAGCAGCGTAGACAGTGGACAGGGAGCCGGGGAGCTGTTTTTT.

J is TRBJ1-5 and V is TRBV28; the match to TRBD1 covers 10 bases. The CDR3 spans 14 residues. Germline V gene data show CDR1 as MDHEN and CDR2 as SYDVKM. V shed 5 bases, J shed 4 bases, and the junction held 2 bases outside the gene matches. The CDR3 sequence: CASSVGQGNQPQHF. For the CDR3, the DNA is TGTGCCAGCAGTGTGGGACAGGGGAATCAGCCCCAGCATTTT. Using reference TRBV28 and TRBJ1-5 for the parts outside the CDR3, the full variable domain is DVKVTQSSRYLVKRTGEKVFLECVQDMDHENMFWYRQDPGLGLRLIYFSYDVKMKEKGDIPEGYSVSREKKERFSLILESASTNQTSMYLCASSVGQGNQPQHFGDGTRLSIL.

The genes are TRBV11-3 and TRBJ2-2; 11 nucleotides line up with TRBD2. The germline CDR1 and CDR2 sequences are SGHNT and YENEEA. The CDR3 contains 17 residues. V trimming: 5 bases; J trimming: 0 bases; junction bases outside the gene matches: 5. The CDR3: CASSPNSGRANTGELFF. CDR3 nucleotides: TGTGCCAGCAGCCCTAATAGCGGGAGGGCGAACACCGGGGAGCTGTTTTTT.

The rearrangement links TRBV28 to TRBJ1-5, with D perhaps TRBD1 (6 bases). CDR1 is MDHEN, CDR2 SYDVKM, per germline. The CDR3 length is 14 residues. Between the trimmed V and J ends, which lost 2 bases and 3 bases, there was a span of 8 bases. The CDR3 nucleotides read TGTGCCAGCAGTTTAGGACAGAACAATCAGCCCCAGCATTTT. It translates to CASSLGQNNQPQHF.

This clone was detected a few times. The V and J genes are TRBV21-1 and TRBJ2-1; the DNA was not used to check the table's D call, TRBD1. TRBV21-1 has pseudogene status. CDR3 length: 16 amino acids. Written as DNA, the CDR3 is TGTGCCAGCAGCAAATCCCAGGAACCCTCCTACAATGAGCAGTTCTTC. It translates to CASSKSQEPSYNEQFF.

This chain connects TRBV7-8 to TRBJ2-7, with 7 bases fitting TRBD1. V gave up 5 bases and J gave up 9 bases; unmatched junction bases: 19. This CDR3 is built from 16 residues. Germline assignment: CDR1 SGHVS and CDR2 FQNEAQ. The CDR3 protein is CASSPSRDRRLKGQYF. CDR3 DNA: TGTGCCAGCAGCCCCTCCCGGGACAGACGTCTTAAGGGGCAGTACTTC.

The J gene is TRBJ1-5, the V gene TRBV24-1; D uncertain. The V gene's germline CDR1 is KGHDR and CDR2 SFDVKD. The CDR3 sequence is 14 residues long. V lost 2 bases to trimming and J lost 7 bases, with 11 bases between them. The CDR3 DNA follows: TGTGCCACCAGTGATTCAGGAGGGTCGCAGCCCCAGCATTTT. Residues: CATSDSGGSQPQHF.

The chain is built from TRBV3-1 (or the pseudogene TRBV3-2) and TRBJ2-2; 8 nucleotides match TRBD2. The V segment lost 2 bases and the J segment 11 bases; nucleotides outside the gene matches: 7. Germline assignment: CDR1 LGHDT and CDR2 YNNKEL (reference sequence). This CDR3 has 14 residues. This CDR3 reads CASSQISGRLELFF. The CDR3 nucleotides read TGTGCCAGCAGCCAAATCAGCGGGAGATTAGAGCTGTTTTTT.